What follows is one T cell receptor (beta chain) and its context. This sample is part of a study of type 1 regulatory T cells. Study-level background: This in vitro CD4 product, T-allo10, is enriched for Tr1 cells and alloantigen-specific.

V dropped 7 bases and J dropped 3 bases, with 9 bases sitting between them. Germline CDR1 reads MNHEY; CDR2 reads SVGAGI. This CDR3 has 12 residues. TCRdb ran MiXCR on the reads and lists one entry per CDR3 protein. The sample shows about 18,000 distinct CDR3 sequences, 10% of them seen only once. The chain employs TRBV6-5 and TRBJ1-1; no reliable D call. The sample comprised CD4+ T cells, either the whole sample or a sorted fraction (not recorded which). This clonotype was obtained from a human donor in good health. Here the CDR3 DNA reads TGTGCCAGCATTAACCGGGACACTGAAGCTTTCTTT. It codes for CASINRDTEAFF.